A selection of T cell receptor beta chains follows, all from one sample in a study of T-cell memory formation after mild COVID-19. TCRdb ran MiXCR on the 5' RACE reads and lists one entry per CDR3 protein. The sample holds a few hundred thousand distinct CDR3 sequences, roughly 20% seen once. Input material: PBMCs or a T cell subset sorted from them (not recorded which). The receptors come from an adult woman who had mild COVID-19 (a few samples of this study predate the infection). Cell type and time point are not known. The CDR3 runs from the conserved cysteine through the conserved F or W. Fields, in order: D gene, V gene, J gene, clone size, CDR3 DNA, CDR3 protein. A D gene is named only where the DNA matches it firmly. Where a row states a size, it is once, few, many or the class of an expanded clone; other rows omit it.

.	TRBV21-1	TRBJ2-1	.	TGTGCCAGCAGCAAAGCACGGGACCTACCCTACAATGAGCAGTTCTTC	CASSKARDLPYNEQFF
.	TRBV5-6	TRBJ2-7	few	TGTGCCAGCAGCTCCGTGGACGCTTTCGACGAGCAGTACTTC	CASSSVDAFDEQYF
.	TRBV7-2	TRBJ2-1	few	TGTGCCAGCAGCGGATATTTGGGGGGCCGTTACAATGAGCAGTTCTTC	CASSGYLGGRYNEQFF
TRBD2	TRBV6-5	TRBJ2-1	few	TGTGCCAGCAGTCCGAACCCCCTAGCGGGGGGCCCGGGGAATGAGCAGTTCTTC	CASSPNPLAGGPGNEQFF
TRBD2	TRBV4-2	TRBJ2-1	few	TGTGCCAGCAGCCAAGTACTAGCGGGGGACAATGAGCAGTTCTTC	CASSQVLAGDNEQFF
.	TRBV6-2/TRBV6-3	TRBJ2-1	few	TGTGCCAGCTCGTTTGTACCCTACTACAATGAGCAGTTCTTC	CASSFVPYYNEQFF
.	TRBV19	TRBJ2-7	.	TGTGCCAGTAGTATCACCGGGACCGGACACTACGAGCAGTACTTC	CASSITGTGHYEQYF
TRBD1	TRBV7-8	TRBJ1-6	.	TGTGCCAGCAGCAATGGACAGGGGCTCAATTCACCCCTCCACTTT	CASSNGQGLNSPLHF
TRBD1	TRBV7-9	TRBJ1-1	few	TGTGCCAGCAGCATACAGGGGTCTGAAGCTTTCTTT	CASSIQGSEAFF
.	TRBV7-3	TRBJ2-1	.	TGTGCCAGCAGCTTATTTGGGGGTGAGCAGTTCTTC	CASSLFGGEQFF
.	TRBV16	TRBJ1-1	few	TGTGCCAGCAGCCAAAACCCCGCAGGGGCCGACACTGAAGCTTTCTTT	CASSQNPAGADTEAFF
.	TRBV10-3	TRBJ2-7	.	TGTGCCATCAGTGAGTCAGGGGGACTCTACGAGCAGTACTTC	CAISESGGLYEQYF
TRBD1	TRBV3-1	TRBJ1-2	.	TGTGCCAGCAGCCTAGGGACAGGGATCGGCTACACCTTC	CASSLGTGIGYTF
TRBD2	TRBV7-2	TRBJ2-5	many	TGTGCCAGCAGCTTACGGGCTAGCGGGGGACAAGAGACCCAGTACTTC	CASSLRASGGQETQYF
.	TRBV20-1	TRBJ2-5	.	TGCAGTGCTAGTAAAGGGACCGTGGACCAGTACTTC	CSASKGTVDQYF
.	TRBV9	TRBJ1-5	few	TGTGCCAGCAGTTTCGGGGAGGGCCAGCCCCAGCATTTT	CASSFGEGQPQHF
TRBD2	TRBV5-4	TRBJ2-1	.	TGTGCCAGCAGCTTGGTTCACCTAGCGGGAGTTCACAATGAGCAGTTCTTC	CASSLVHLAGVHNEQFF
.	TRBV7-2	TRBJ1-3	few	TGTGCCAGCAGCCCCCGACAGGGAAACACCATATATTTT	CASSPRQGNTIYF
.	TRBV7-9	TRBJ2-7	few	TGTGCCAGCAGCTTAAGAGGCCTCGACGAGCAGTACTTC	CASSLRGLDEQYF
TRBD2	TRBV14	TRBJ2-3	few	TGTGCCAGCAGCCTGCATGGGGGGGGCACAGATACGCAGTATTTT	CASSLHGGGTDTQYF
TRBD2	TRBV20-1	TRBJ2-7	.	TGCAGTGCTAGAGATAGCGGGCTTGGGGTCTACGAGCAGTACTTC	CSARDSGLGVYEQYF
.	TRBV28	TRBJ2-7	.	TGTGCCAGCAGCCCTGACGCCAGCGTCGAGCAGTACTTC	CASSPDASVEQYF
TRBD1	TRBV4-3	TRBJ2-7	.	TGCGCCAGCAGCCAGACCCCCGGGACAGGGTCTCGCGAGCAGTACTTC	CASSQTPGTGSREQYF
TRBD1	TRBV24-1	TRBJ2-1	.	TGTGCCACCAGTGATTTACGGATAGGACAGGGGTCCTACAATGAGCAGTTCTTC	CATSDLRIGQGSYNEQFF
.	TRBV14	TRBJ1-2	.	TGTGCCAGCAGCCAAGAGGTGGGAACCGTCTATGGCTACACCTTC	CASSQEVGTVYGYTF
TRBD2	TRBV9	TRBJ2-7	few	TGTGCCAGCAGCGCCGGGACTAGCGGGGGGACGGGGGAGCAGTACTTC	CASSAGTSGGTGEQYF
TRBD1	TRBV28	TRBJ2-5	.	TGTGCCAGCAGTTTGTGGACAGGGGGTAAAGAGACCCAGTACTTC	CASSLWTGGKETQYF
.	TRBV7-2	TRBJ2-1	.	TGTGCCAGCAGCCCCGAAAGTTGGGCCTACAATGAGCAGTTCTTC	CASSPESWAYNEQFF
TRBD2	TRBV5-1	TRBJ2-1	many	TGCGCCAGCAGCTTGGAGCCTAGCGGGAGGCTGAATGAGCAGTTCTTC	CASSLEPSGRLNEQFF
TRBD2	TRBV20-1	TRBJ2-7	few	TGCAGTGCTCAGCGGGGGACAATTCTTTACGAGCAGTACTTC	CSAQRGTILYEQYF
.	TRBV5-1	TRBJ2-3	few	TGCGCCAGCAGCTTTCGTACGGGAAGCACAGATACGCAGTATTTT	CASSFRTGSTDTQYF
.	TRBV7-6	TRBJ2-1	.	TGTGCCAGCAGCTCCGGGACCCACTACAATGAGCAGTTCTTC	CASSSGTHYNEQFF
TRBD2	TRBV9	TRBJ2-7	few	TGTGCCAGCAGCAGAACCGGGACTAGCATCCACGAGCAGTACTTC	CASSRTGTSIHEQYF
.	TRBV27	TRBJ1-5	few	TGTGCCAGCAGTCCCGGGGGGGGAAGCAATCAGCCCCAGCATTTT	CASSPGGGSNQPQHF
TRBD1	TRBV7-7	TRBJ2-1	few	TGTGCTAGCAGCTTGGACAGGAACGCTGAGCAGTTCTTC	CASSLDRNAEQFF
.	TRBV9	TRBJ2-3	.	TGTGCCAGCACCGAACGAGGGGGGCCGGGAGATACGCAGTATTTT	CASTERGGPGDTQYF
.	TRBV6-5	TRBJ2-3	.	TGTGCCAGCAGTGCAGGGGTGGCAGATACGCAGTATTTT	CASSAGVADTQYF
.	TRBV6-4	TRBJ1-2	few	TGTGCCAGCAGTGACTCTGGAGTCGGCCGGGTCGTAGGCTACACCTTC	CASSDSGVGRVVGYTF
.	TRBV3-1	TRBJ2-5	.	TGTGCCAGCAGCCAAGATCGGTGGACAGAGACCCAGTACTTC	CASSQDRWTETQYF
TRBD1	TRBV5-5	TRBJ2-7	.	TGTGCCAGCAGCCTGGTGACAGGGACGAGGAGCGAGCAGTACTTC	CASSLVTGTRSEQYF
.	TRBV6-4	TRBJ2-3	.	TGTGCCAGCAGTAGTCCGGGAAATCCCACAGATACGCAGTATTTT	CASSSPGNPTDTQYF
TRBD1	TRBV12-3/TRBV12-4	TRBJ1-1	few	TGTGCCAGCAGTTCTCGGACAGGGACGATCACTGAAGCTTTCTTT	CASSSRTGTITEAFF
.	TRBV4-1	TRBJ1-5	few	TGCGCCAGCAGCCAAGAAGCAGGCGGGCCCCAGCATTTT	CASSQEAGGPQHF
TRBD2	TRBV10-3	TRBJ2-3	.	TGTGCCACCGGACTAGCGGGAATAGATACGCAGTATTTT	CATGLAGIDTQYF
.	TRBV7-6	TRBJ1-2	few	TGTGCCAGCAGCCGACACCGACAGGACCTAGCTAACTATGGCTACACCTTC	CASSRHRQDLANYGYTF
.	TRBV27	TRBJ1-5	few	TGTGCCAGCAGGCCCCGTTGGGAGGCGCCGGCCCCGCAGCCCCAGCATTTT	CASRPRWEAPAPQPQHF
TRBD1	TRBV6-1	TRBJ2-1	.	TGTGCCAGCAGGATCGGGACAGGTGTCCACAATGAGCAGTTCTTC	CASRIGTGVHNEQFF
TRBD2	TRBV20-1	TRBJ2-7	few	TGCAGTGCTAGAGGGGTAGCGGGCGAGCAGTACTTC	CSARGVAGEQYF
.	TRBV5-1	TRBJ1-5	few	TGCGCCAGCAGCGCAGGGCTCAATCAGCCCCAGCATTTT	CASSAGLNQPQHF
.	TRBV30	TRBJ1-5	many	TGTGCCTGGAGTAACACAGCTCATCAGCCCCAGCATTTT	CAWSNTAHQPQHF
TRBD1	TRBV7-2	TRBJ2-7	.	TGTGCCAGCAGCTTTACTCCGGGACAGGGGGCCCGCGAGCAGTACTTC	CASSFTPGQGAREQYF
TRBD2	TRBV4-1	TRBJ2-3	.	TGCGCCAGCAGCCAAGATCGACTAGCGGGGGGAGACCCCACAGATACGCAGTATTTT	CASSQDRLAGGDPTDTQYF
TRBD1	TRBV27	TRBJ2-7	many	TGTGCCAGCAGAGCCGGGACAGGGGGTTACGAGCAGTACTTC	CASRAGTGGYEQYF
.	TRBV12-3/TRBV12-4	TRBJ2-2	.	TGTGCCAGCAGTTTAGGGCACGGCGGGGAGCTGTTTTTT	CASSLGHGGELFF